The 20 T cell receptor beta chains below come from one sample, sequenced in a study of blood T cells in healthy people across ages. Primers used in a second PCR of roughly 6 to 12 cycles were a sample-barcoded 5' primer and a J-beta primer mix. TCRdb redid the calling of the 5' RACE reads with MiXCR, one entry per CDR3 protein. The sample has 1 million or so distinct CDR3 sequences; around 43% are singletons. Sequences were obtained from blood. Receptor source: a woman aged 55-69 years in good health.

This clonotype was detected only a few times. The CDR3 DNA follows: TGCAGTGCTAGACCCCCCGGAGCCTACAATGAGCAGTTCTTC. This encodes CSARPPGAYNEQFF. The rearrangement uses TRBV20-1 and TRBJ2-1; D not certain. The length of the CDR3 is 14 residues. Trimming stripped 2 bases from V and 2 bases from J, with 10 bases between. CDR1 and CDR2 from the germline V gene are DFQATT and SNEGSKA (reference sequence).

The chain links TRBV7-6 to TRBJ1-5; 7 positions agree with TRBD1. Looked up from germline, CDR1 is SGHVS and CDR2 is FNYEAQ. The trim removed 2 bases at V and 5 bases at J, leaving 6 bases unmatched. The CDR3 contains 15 residues. CDR3 sequence (DNA): TGTGCCAGCAGCTTAAAGAGGGGGCCCTATCAGCCCCAGCATTTT. Encoded protein: CASSLKRGPYQPQHF.

The chain links TRBV12-3 or TRBV12-4 to TRBJ2-1; 7 bases match TRBD2. The CDR3 consists of 13 residues. V dropped 4 bases and J dropped 6; count of bases not matched to a gene: 3. The CDR3 sequence is CASSWRESNEQFF. The CDR3 nucleotides read TGTGCCAGCAGTTGGCGGGAGAGCAATGAGCAGTTCTTC.

Turning to this clonotype: A much larger clone lies one base from this, so it may be a read error. The chain carries TRBV6-2 or TRBV6-3 and TRBJ2-4, with D perhaps TRBD1 (5 bases). The CDR3 runs to 14 residues. V lost 5 bases and J 2 bases, leaving 10 bases between the germline ends. Looked up from germline, CDR1 is MNHEY and CDR2 is SVGEGT. The DNA of the CDR3 is TGTGCCAGCAGTGACCAGGGTTCCAAAAACATTCAGTACTTC. This encodes CASSDQGSKNIQYF.

The V and J genes are TRBV9 and TRBJ2-4, with D maybe TRBD1 (5 bases). V was pared by 0 bases and J by 5 bases, with 15 bases between. This CDR3 has 16 amino acids. Looked up from germline, CDR1 is SGDLS and CDR2 is YYNGEE. In DNA, the CDR3 is TGTGCCAGCAGCGTAGGGGGCGGCCCCGGCCAAAACATTCAGTACTTC. Its translation: CASSVGGGPGQNIQYF.

This clonotype has only a few counts. CDR3 sequence reads: CASSSARVWETQYF. For the CDR3, the DNA is TGCGCCAGCAGTTCGGCCAGGGTGTGGGAGACCCAGTACTTC. V and J are TRBV5-1 and TRBJ2-5; D perhaps matches TRBD1 (5 bases). CDR3 length equals 14 residues. Germline lookup yields CDR1 SGHRS and CDR2 YFSETQ. V lost 5 bases, J lost 5 bases, and 16 bases lay in between. Full variable domain (missing parts from reference TRBV5-1 and TRBJ2-5): KAGVTQTPRYLIKTRGQQVTLSCSPISGHRSVSWYQQTPGQGLQFLFEYFSETQRNKGNFPGRFSGRQFSNSRSEMNVSTLELGDSALYLCASSSARVWETQYFGPGTRLLVL.

The V call is TRBV20-1, the J call TRBJ2-7, with unresolved D. CDR3 length: 17 amino acids. Germline V CDR1 and CDR2: DFQATT, SNEGSKA (reference sequence). V lost 6 bases and J 1 base, leaving 25 bases between the germline ends. This CDR3 reads CSAQKRSQKSLSYEQYF. DNA of the CDR3: TGCAGTGCGCAAAAAAGGAGTCAGAAATCACTATCCTACGAGCAGTACTTC.

The chain recombines TRBV4-2 with TRBJ2-1; the match to TRBD2 covers 12 bases. Germline V gives CDR1 LGHNA, CDR2 YNFKEQ. Trimming cost V 1 base and J 2 bases; bases outside gene matches: 0. The CDR3 is 16 amino acids. The CDR3 DNA sequence: TGTGCCAGCAGCCAAGGGACTAGCGGGGCCTACAATGAGCAGTTCTTC. This gives the protein CASSQGTSGAYNEQFF.

The CDR3 DNA reads as TGTGCCAGCAGTGTTAGTACTAGCGGCCCCTACGAGCAGTACTTC. Its translation: CASSVSTSGPYEQYF. The gene calls are TRBV2 and TRBJ2-7, with 8 bases lining up with TRBD2. This CDR3 has 15 amino acids. J was trimmed by 2 bases and V by 4 bases; bases with no gene match: 7. Germline values: CDR1 SNHLY, CDR2 FYNNEI.

This clonotype was counted ten times or more. The chain recombines TRBV14 with TRBJ2-7; D perhaps matches TRBD1 (5 bases). V lost 1 base, J lost 6 bases, and 13 bases lay in between. This CDR3 region has 14 residues. In germline, CDR1 is SGHDN, CDR2 FVKESK. CDR3 nucleotide sequence: TGTGCCAGCAGCCAAGTTCGGCAGGGTGGCGAGCAGTACTTC. Its translation is CASSQVRQGGEQYF.

There are a few counts of this clonotype. J is TRBJ2-5 and V is TRBV12-3 or TRBV12-4; D remains unclear. The J call may be in error: the DNA end matches TRBJ2-4 better. The CDR3 has 13 amino acids. The CDR3 loop reads CASSLGSLNIQYF. In DNA, the CDR3 is TGTGCCAGCAGTTTAGGATCCCTGAACATTCAGTACTTC.

The CDR3 region is CASPIRQAGELFF. CDR3 DNA: TGTGCCAGCCCTATACGGCAGGCCGGGGAGCTGTTTTTT. The chain combines TRBV12-3 or TRBV12-4 with TRBJ2-2; no clear D. CDR3 length equals 13 residues. Trimming took 8 bases from V and 6 from J, leaving 13 bases between them.

This chain uses TRBV5-1 with TRBJ1-2; D may be TRBD1 (6 bases). V lost 2 bases to trimming and J lost 7 bases, with 15 bases between them. The CDR3 length is 14 residues. The germline V gene encodes CDR1 SGHRS and CDR2 YFSETQ. The CDR3 reads CASSFSPGAGGYTF. CDR3 DNA sequence: TGCGCCAGCAGCTTTTCTCCGGGGGCAGGTGGCTACACCTTC.

V gene TRBV7-9 combines with J gene TRBJ2-1, with TRBD2 matching over 12 bases. Germline CDR1 is SEHNR and CDR2 is FQNEAQ (reference sequence). The V and J ends lost 4 bases and 9 bases, in that order; junction bases with no gene match: 7. The CDR3 covers 15 residues. Here the CDR3 DNA reads TGTGCCAGCAGCTCGACTAGCGGGAGCTTGGGTGAGCAGTTCTTC. This translates into CASSSTSGSLGEQFF. Using reference TRBV7-9 and TRBJ2-1 for the parts outside the CDR3, the full variable domain is DTGVSQNPRHKITKRGQNVTFRCDPISEHNRLYWYRQTLGQGPEFLTYFQNEAQLEKSRLLSDRFSAERPKGSFSTLEIQRTEQGDSAMYLCASSSTSGSLGEQFFGPGTRLTVL.

This clonotype appeared once. This chain connects TRBV12-3 or TRBV12-4 to TRBJ2-5, with D perhaps matching TRBD1 (6 bases). Trimming shortened V by 5 bases and J by 2 bases, and 18 bases separated the two germline ends. The CDR3 covers 16 residues. The CDR3 region has the DNA TGTGCCAGCAGTCCAGACGGATGGACAGTACAAGAGACCCAGTACTTC. Its translation is CASSPDGWTVQETQYF.

This chain uses TRBV6-5 with TRBJ2-3, with 12 bases lining up with TRBD2. From germline, CDR1 is MNHEY and CDR2 SVGAGI. The J segment lost 7 bases and the V segment lost 0 bases, leaving 5 bases of the junction unmatched. This CDR3 is built from 16 residues. The CDR3 nucleotides are TGTGCCAGCAGTTACTCTTTGCTAGCGGGAGGGAATACGCAGTATTTT. Amino acids: CASSYSLLAGGNTQYF.

This clonotype was seen only a few times. CDR3 sequence: CASSSSGLNEQFF. CDR3 bases: TGTGCCAGCAGCTCTAGCGGCCTCAATGAGCAGTTCTTC. The rearrangement uses TRBV7-2 and TRBJ2-1; 7 bases agree with TRBD2. The CDR3 loop spans 13 amino acids. With V trimmed by 4 bases and J by 6 bases, 3 bases remained unmatched. Germline CDR1 and CDR2: SGHTA and FQGNSA. The full variable domain, its missing parts supplied by reference TRBV7-2 and TRBJ2-1, is GAGVSQSPSNKVTEKGKDVELRCDPISGHTALYWYRQSLGQGLEFLIYFQGNSAPDKSGLPSDRFSAERTGGSVSTLTIQRTQQEDSAVYLCASSSSGLNEQFFGPGTRLTVL.

This clonotype was recorded many times. The chain joins TRBV5-1 to TRBJ2-3; D ambiguous. Germline values: CDR1 SGHRS, CDR2 YFSETQ. Trimming removed 4 bases at V and 2 bases at J, with 11 bases between. The CDR3 totals 14 residues. CDR3 region: CASSLSWLTDTQYF. The CDR3 region has the DNA TGCGCCAGCAGCCTAAGCTGGCTCACAGATACGCAGTATTTT. The variable domain in full, with the rest retrieved from reference TRBV5-1 and TRBJ2-3, is KAGVTQTPRYLIKTRGQQVTLSCSPISGHRSVSWYQQTPGQGLQFLFEYFSETQRNKGNFPGRFSGRQFSNSRSEMNVSTLELGDSALYLCASSLSWLTDTQYFGPGTRLTVL.

This clonotype was counted only a few times. The chain combines TRBV7-9 with TRBJ1-4; D is possibly TRBD1 (5 bases). Germline CDR1 SEHNR, CDR2 FQNEAQ (reference sequence). The CDR3 length is 13 residues. The ends were cut back, 1 base at V and 5 bases at J, with 5 bases in the middle. The CDR3 coding sequence is TGTGCCAGCAGCTTAGGACAGAATGAAAAACTGTTTTTT. This translates into CASSLGQNEKLFF.

The V and J genes are TRBV20-1 and TRBJ2-3; TRBD2 might be the D (6 bases). From germline, CDR1 is DFQATT and CDR2 SNEGSKA (reference sequence). The germline V and J ends were trimmed by 6 bases and 0 bases, with 16 bases remaining between them. The CDR3 runs to 15 residues. The CDR3 region is CSAPGLDLSTDTQYF. CDR3 DNA sequence: TGCAGTGCCCCGGGACTCGATCTTAGCACAGATACGCAGTATTTT.